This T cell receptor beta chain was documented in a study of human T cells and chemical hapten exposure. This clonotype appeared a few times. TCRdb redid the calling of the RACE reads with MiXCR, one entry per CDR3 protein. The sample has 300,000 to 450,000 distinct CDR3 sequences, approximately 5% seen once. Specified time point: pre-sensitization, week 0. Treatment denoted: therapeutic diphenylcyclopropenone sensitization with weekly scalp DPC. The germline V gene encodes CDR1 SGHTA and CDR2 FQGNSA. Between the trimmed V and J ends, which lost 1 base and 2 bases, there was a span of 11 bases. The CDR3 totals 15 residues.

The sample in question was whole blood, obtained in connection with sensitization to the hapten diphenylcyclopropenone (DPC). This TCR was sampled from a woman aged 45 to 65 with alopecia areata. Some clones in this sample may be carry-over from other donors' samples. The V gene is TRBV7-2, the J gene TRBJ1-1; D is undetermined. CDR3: CASSLDGLGNTEAFF. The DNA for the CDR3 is TGTGCCAGCAGCTTAGATGGGCTGGGAAACACTGAAGCTTTCTTT. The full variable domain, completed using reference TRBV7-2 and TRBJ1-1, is GAGVSQSPSNKVTEKGKDVELRCDPISGHTALYWYRQSLGQGLEFLIYFQGNSAPDKSGLPSDRFSAERTGGSVSTLTIQRTQQEDSAVYLCASSLDGLGNTEAFFGQGTRLTVV.